This T cell receptor (beta chain) was sequenced during a study of cytomegalovirus exposure and HLA in healthy donors. The overall study: A subsequent analysis stated that the 100 to 150 validation repertoires were run on the same platform as the approximately 700 first-cohort repertoires. Findings of the study overall: The study designated 164 TCR beta chains cytomegalovirus-associated. Reports credit the classifier with highly specific, highly sensitive diagnosis of cytomegalovirus status. There were a few CMV-associated chains whose specificity for CMV antigens was confirmed in vitro.

The CDR3 runs to 16 residues. Worth noting for this clone: What it recognizes is unknown.

Profiled with immunoSEQ multiplex PCR; TCRdb holds only in-frame clones, not every one. The table includes under 75,000 clones, roughly 92% detected once. Sequenced material: PBMCs. This clonotype was sampled from a man aged 18 to 29 in good health and CMV-seropositive. The chain uses TRBV1 and TRBJ1-2; the table assigns TRBD1, which was not confirmed against the DNA. TRBV1 represents a pseudogene. The CDR3: CTSSPRQGAIPYGYTF. In DNA, the CDR3 is TGCACCAGCAGCCCCCGACAGGGAGCGATTCCCTATGGCTACACCTTC.